This paragraph covers one T cell receptor beta chain sequence. Its antigen is unidentified. This sample was taken from a study of shared clonotypes between healthy human individuals. Overall study: Every donor yielded three CD4 naive, three CD4 memory, two CD8 naive and one CD8 memory plate. Study-wide points: Only blood was sampled, and tissue TCR repertoires likely differ from blood ones. Genetic and exposure-history diversity was limited by the few donors.

CD8 cells regarded as naive lacked CD45RO, were positively chosen for CCR7, and omitted terminally differentiated effector memory CD45RA+ cells. The V gene end was trimmed by 7 bases and the J gene end by 1 base; junction bases not matched to a gene: 11. Germline V lookup: CDR1 SGHNT, CDR2 YYREEE (reference sequence). The CDR3 is 17 amino acids. Method: immunoSEQ multiplex PCR; TCRdb's copy keeps in-frame clones and lacks some. Of about 2,200,000 clones listed, 85% to 95% are singletons. The chain employs TRBV5-4 and TRBJ2-6, with 7 bases that match TRBD1. The specimen sequenced was naive CD8+ T cells from PBMCs. The sequence was obtained from a man aged 18 to 30 in good health. Some clones in this sample may be carry-over from other donors' samples. The CDR3 DNA reads TGTGCCAGCGCTAGGGACAGTTACTTATCTGGGGCCAACGTCCTGACTTTC. Translated: CASARDSYLSGANVLTF.